The text below deals with one T cell receptor (beta chain). What antigen it recognizes has not been identified. The junction shows a germline mismatch at one end, possibly a read error. This entry is derived from a study of Graves' ophthalmopathy and Graves' hyperthyroidism (dated by TCRdb to the late 2010s). About the study as a whole: Peripheral blood was collected at initial diagnosis, prior to any treatment. TCR beta repertoire signatures were used to distinguish Graves' ophthalmopathy from Graves' hyperthyroidism and to predict progression to ophthalmopathy. In total, under 150 blood samples were TCR-sequenced: some 40 ophthalmopathy, over 70 hyperthyroidism and 17 hyperthyroidism-to-ophthalmopathy patients. To explore V-J signatures that distinguish ophthalmopathy from hyperthyroidism, a discovery set of about a hundred patients was enrolled, made up of 43 with ophthalmopathy and under 65 with stable hyperthyroidism. The independent validation cohort included 18 hyperthyroidism patients plus 17 patients who later progressed from hyperthyroidism to ophthalmopathy. In six or seven hyperthyroidism patients, the T-cell repertoires found in thyroid tissue were compared with those found in blood. After sampling, hyperthyroidism patients received methimazole starting at 30 mg daily, and ophthalmopathy patients received high-dose intravenous methylprednisolone.

Beyond this particular receptor, the publication reports: In cross-validation, the 13-signature model distinguished ophthalmopathy from stable hyperthyroidism with about 90% sensitivity and about 81% specificity, while in the test set the corresponding values were about 80% and 75%. No statistical method was used to predetermine the sample size, and group allocation was not hidden from the investigators. Among expanded thyroid clonotypes with frequency above 0.001, most also showed up in blood, which suggests that blood repertoires may reflect the thyroid immune response. In validation, the model predicted ophthalmopathy progression with less than 71% sensitivity and about 73% specificity; roughly 12 predicted patients were CT-confirmed with GO in a median of about 7.1 months.

The germline V gene encodes CDR1 MGHRA and CDR2 YSYEKL. Including cysteine and phenylalanine, the CDR3 has 14 amino acids. Just CDR3 DNA is preserved here, 42 bases in frame from base 1. For repertoire sequencing, the TCR beta CDR3 regions were amplified from RNA transcripts. A first-round RT-PCR used HTBI primers with the Qiagen OneStep RT-PCR kit, followed by a second-round multiplex PCR, size selection and purification. Sequencing of the libraries was carried out on an Illumina HiSeq2000 in paired-end mode with 100 bp reads. In the authors' own workflow: SOAPnuke was used to process the reads, throwing out any read that had adapters, had uncalled bases, had a mean Phred below 15, or lacked an exact constant-primer or identifier match. High-quality paired reads were merged with COPE v1.2.5. Each unique nucleotide sequence was defined as a clonotype, and clonotypes were aligned to IMGT TRB V, D and J references with MiTCR v1.1. The analysis was limited to V-J combinations with a frequency above 0.0001, which together covered approximately 99% of repertoires. A TCR clonal expansion and chaos score per V-J combination was defined as the ratio of F50 clonal expansion to chaos observed in the TCRdist matrix. Welch's t-statistics and random forest were used to reduce features to about a dozen V-J combinations, which were fed into a naive Bayes classifier. Thyroid-blood repertoire similarity was quantified with the Morisita-Horn index. Using fastp trimming at Q25 and MiXCR clonotype assembly, TCRdb reanalyzed the public sequencing data and kept in-frame beta chains. Each CDR3 protein gets just one entry, which takes the most common genes and DNA from the rows behind it. The V and J calls were not made by the authors but by TCRdb's processing. A total of about 370,000 distinct CDR3 sequences appear in this sample, about a sixth of them only once. The ten largest account for 2.4% of the sample.

Stable hyperthyroidism was defined as no progression to ophthalmopathy within 18 months of follow-up. Hyperthyroidism patients were newly diagnosed, were aged 18 to 65 years, and had a disease duration under 2 months. Patients with other autoimmune diseases, uncontrolled infections, pregnancy or lactation were excluded from the study. Diagnosis relied on clinical symptoms, serum thyroxine, TRAb, thyroid ultrasound and orbital computed tomography. Using Ficoll-Paque density gradient centrifugation, PBMCs were isolated from 9.5 to 10 ml of fresh peripheral blood. Total RNA was extracted with Trizol reagent and quality-checked on an Agilent 2100 Bioanalyzer.

The chain employs TRBV4-1 and TRBJ1-1; no D gene call is confident. The sequenced sample was peripheral blood. The sequence was collected from an adult woman with stable Graves' hyperthyroidism. The DNA reads TGCGCCAGCAGCCAAACGGTGGAGAACACTGATGCTTTCTTT. Translation gives CASSQTVENTDAFF.